Presented here are 8 T cell receptor beta chains from one specimen sequenced in a study of CD8 T cells in ankylosing spondylitis. TCRdb itself ran the 5' RACE reads through MiXCR, one entry per CDR3 protein. The repertoire consists of approximately 350,000 distinct CDR3 sequences, with more than 20% occurring once and the leading ten covering roughly 14%. The specimen was blood, either unsorted or a sorted T cell fraction (not recorded which). The receptors were gathered from a male donor with ankylosing spondylitis or in good health (not recorded which).

This clonotype occurred many times. The J gene is TRBJ2-1, the V gene TRBV29-1, with 9 bases identical to TRBD2. From germline, CDR1 is SQVTM and CDR2 ANQGSEA. The V and J ends lost 2 bases and 1 base, in that order; junction bases with no gene match: 3. This CDR3 spans 15 amino acids. The CDR3 DNA reads as TGCAGCGTTGAACTAGCGGGGTGGTCCTACAATGAGCAGTTCTTC. It encodes CSVELAGWSYNEQFF.

This clonotype appeared a few times. The gene calls are TRBV29-1 and TRBJ2-1; D is unresolved. The CDR3 runs 13 residues. Trimming removed 0 bases from V and 5 bases from J, with 8 bases in between. Per germline, CDR1 SQVTM and CDR2 ANQGSEA. CDR3 loop: CSVEEKPNNEQFF. CDR3 coding DNA: TGCAGCGTTGAAGAGAAGCCAAACAATGAGCAGTTCTTC.

This chain joins TRBV12-3 or TRBV12-4 and TRBJ1-4, with D perhaps matching TRBD1 (5 bases). The CDR3 spans 15 residues. With 6 bases removed from V and 0 bases from J, the gap between germline ends came to 11 bases. In DNA form, the CDR3 reads TGTGCCAGCAGACACAGGCCAGCAACTAATGAAAAACTGTTTTTT. Residues: CASRHRPATNEKLFF.

This clonotype was picked up many times. This chain connects TRBV5-1 to TRBJ2-3; a weak D match, TRBD1 (5 bases). V was trimmed by 0 bases and J by 0 bases, leaving 8 bases between them. CDR3 length equals 15 residues. In germline, CDR1 is SGHRS, CDR2 YFSETQ. The chain's CDR3 is CASSLAGSSTDTQYF. In nucleotides, the CDR3 is TGCGCCAGCAGCTTGGCAGGGTCTAGCACAGATACGCAGTATTTT.

The rearrangement joins TRBV20-1 to TRBJ2-1; unclear D gene. The CDR3 is made up of 16 amino acids. Germline-derived CDR1 and CDR2 are DFQATT and SNEGSKA (reference sequence). The V gene lost 6 bases and the J gene lost 3 bases, with 21 bases spanning the gap. The CDR3 nucleotides read TGCAGTGCCACCTATTCAGAGTCCCCCCTCTACAATGAGCAGTTCTTC. Protein product: CSATYSESPLYNEQFF.

This clonotype has just a few counts. The chain is built from TRBV28 and TRBJ2-7; 7 bases agree with TRBD2. Per germline, CDR1 MDHEN and CDR2 SYDVKM. The CDR3 is 13 residues long. Losses at the gene ends were 3 bases for V and 3 bases for J; bases not matched to a gene: 2. CDR3 sequence reads: CASSFRDYYEQYF. The CDR3 DNA sequence: TGTGCCAGCAGTTTTCGGGACTACTACGAGCAGTACTTC.

This CDR3 is CASPDARVTDTQYF. CDR3 bases: TGTGCCAGCCCTGACGCGAGGGTCACAGATACGCAGTATTTT. V gene TRBV2 combines with J gene TRBJ2-3, with a possible D match to TRBD2 (5 bases). Trimming cost V 8 bases and J 2 bases, with 14 bases left between them. The CDR3 contains 14 residues. Germline V gene data show CDR1 as SNHLY and CDR2 as FYNNEI. The full variable domain, in which reference TRBV2 and TRBJ2-3 provide the parts outside the CDR3, is EPEVTQTPSHQVTQMGQEVILRCVPISNHLYFYWYRQILGQKVEFLVSFYNNEISEKSEIFDDQFSVERPDGSNFTLKIRSTKLEDSAMYFCASPDARVTDTQYFGPGTRLTVL.

This clonotype turned up a few times. CDR3 amino acids: CSARGGGGELFF. CDR3 DNA sequence: TGCAGCGCGCGGGGGGGCGGCGGGGAGCTGTTTTTT. The chain recombines TRBV29-1 with TRBJ2-2; 9 nucleotides line up with TRBD2. The germline gives CDR1 SQVTM, CDR2 ANQGSEA. V dropped 7 bases and J dropped 7; count of bases not matched to a gene: 4. The CDR3 sequence is 12 residues long.